The next 15 T cell receptor beta chains were all read from a single sample in a study of control samples from healthy donors and cancer patients. Measured with immunoSEQ multiplex PCR; TCRdb has only the in-frame clones, and not every one. The sample holds some 90,000 clones; 85% to 90% are singletons and the top ten take about 7.6%. Material for sequencing was blood. These receptors were taken from a woman aged 60-70 years in good health.

The gene calls are TRBV27 and TRBJ1-2; D gene unclear. There are 11 residues in the CDR3. Trimming cost V 7 bases and J 6 bases, with 9 bases left between them. Germline CDR1 is MNHEY and CDR2 is SMNVEV (reference sequence). This CDR3 is CASTGGDGYTF. CDR3 DNA: TGTGCCAGCACCGGTGGAGATGGCTACACCTTC.

This rearrangement joins TRBV15 to TRBJ1-6, with D possibly being TRBD1 (5 bases). The length of the CDR3 is 14 residues. Trimming cost V 5 bases and J 9 bases, with 14 bases left between them. Looked up from germline, CDR1 is LNHNV and CDR2 is YYDKDF (reference sequence). As DNA, the CDR3 is TGTGCCACCAGCTACCGGGACGGGGGTTCACCCCTCCACTTT. It encodes CATSYRDGGSPLHF.

The chain joins TRBV28 to TRBJ2-3; tentatively, D is TRBD2 (6 bases). Deletions cut 8 bases from V and 1 base from J, with 16 bases between. The germline V gene encodes CDR1 MDHEN and CDR2 SYDVKM. The CDR3 totals 15 residues. The CDR3 sequence: CASASTGLGTDTQYF. CDR3 sequence (DNA): TGTGCCAGCGCGTCGACGGGACTCGGCACAGATACGCAGTATTTT.

The sample holds one count of this clone. CDR3 sequence: CASSPSGLSNYGYTF. The CDR3 DNA reads TGTGCCAGCTCACCATCGGGTCTATCTAACTATGGCTACACCTTC. The chain carries TRBV18 and TRBJ1-2, with no clear D. There are 15 residues in the CDR3. Trimming left V 2 bases short and J 0 bases short, with 10 bases between. Germline CDR1 and CDR2: KGHSH and LQKENI.

This chain uses TRBV11-3 with TRBJ1-1; 9 nucleotides agree with TRBD1. CDR3 length: 16 amino acids. After removal of 6 bases from V and 3 bases from J, the junction contained 11 bases not matched to a gene. The germline gives CDR1 SGHNT, CDR2 YENEEA. The CDR3 sequence: CASRVNTGGADTEAFF. In DNA, the CDR3 is TGTGCCAGCAGGGTGAACACAGGGGGCGCGGACACTGAAGCTTTCTTT. Full variable domain (missing parts from reference TRBV11-3 and TRBJ1-1): EAGVVQSPRYKIIEKKQPVAFWCNPISGHNTLYWYLQNLGQGPELLIRYENEEAVDDSQLPKDRFSAERLKGVDSTLKIQPAELGDSAVYLCASRVNTGGADTEAFFGQGTRLTVV.

The V and J genes are TRBV2 and TRBJ2-3, with 11 bases that match TRBD2. The length of the CDR3 is 16 residues. CDR1 is SNHLY and CDR2 is FYNNEI in the germline V gene. V was pared by 6 bases and J by 2 bases, with 7 bases of the junction left unmatched. The CDR3: CASSHGLAGDTDTQYF. The CDR3 bases are TGTGCCAGCAGCCACGGACTAGCGGGTGACACAGATACGCAGTATTTT.

This chain uses TRBV27 with TRBJ2-7; 10 bases line up with TRBD1. The germline V gene has CDR1 MNHEY and CDR2 SMNVEV (reference sequence). The CDR3 covers 13 residues. V dropped 6 bases and J dropped 5; count of bases not matched to a gene: 4. CDR3 region: CASRDRGRDEQYF. The CDR3 DNA is TGTGCCAGCAGAGACAGGGGGCGGGACGAGCAGTACTTC.

The J gene is TRBJ2-5, the V gene TRBV3-1 (or the pseudogene TRBV3-2); D remains unclear. The CDR3 is 15 amino acids. Trimming took 0 bases from V and 4 from J, leaving 12 bases between them. Germline-derived CDR1 and CDR2 are LGHDT and YNNKEL (reference sequence). The CDR3 DNA is TGTGCCAGCAGCCAAGAGGTACAGCCTGGAGAGACCCAGTACTTC. It translates to CASSQEVQPGETQYF.

The V gene is TRBV7-3, the J gene TRBJ2-5; D is perhaps TRBD1 or TRBD2 (6 bases each). This CDR3 comprises 16 residues. Germline loops: CDR1 SGHTA, CDR2 FQGTGA. V lost 3 bases and J 2 bases, leaving 16 bases between the germline ends. CDR3 protein: CASSLRGAGKQETQYF. Written as DNA, the CDR3 is TGTGCCAGCAGCTTGAGGGGGGCGGGGAAGCAAGAGACCCAGTACTTC.

This clone appeared once. V usage is TRBV2 and J usage is TRBJ2-3; D may be TRBD2 (7 bases). From germline, CDR1 is SNHLY and CDR2 FYNNEI. The V gene lost 5 bases and the J gene lost 6 bases, with 18 bases spanning the gap. The CDR3 covers 15 residues. The CDR3 protein is CASSRGGPLMDTQYF. The DNA of the CDR3 is TGTGCCAGCAGTAGGGGGGGACCCTTAATGGATACGCAGTATTTT.

The J gene is TRBJ2-5, the V gene TRBV2; D is undetermined. Germline CDR1 is SNHLY and CDR2 is FYNNEI. The germline V and J ends were trimmed by 5 bases and 5 bases, with 15 bases remaining between them. This CDR3 comprises 14 residues. Written as DNA, the CDR3 is TGTGCCAGCAGTTACGGACCTAACTGGGAGACCCAGTACTTC. Translating gives CASSYGPNWETQYF. Supplemented by reference TRBV2 and TRBJ2-5, the full variable domain reads EPEVTQTPSHQVTQMGQEVILRCVPISNHLYFYWYRQILGQKVEFLVSFYNNEISEKSEIFDDQFSVERPDGSNFTLKIRSTKLEDSAMYFCASSYGPNWETQYFGPGTRLLVL.

The rearrangement uses TRBV27 and TRBJ2-2; 7 nucleotides align to TRBD2. This CDR3 has 15 residues. The trim removed 4 bases at V and 0 bases at J, leaving 2 bases unmatched. Germline CDR1 and CDR2: MNHEY and SMNVEV (reference sequence). The CDR3 DNA follows: TGTGCCAGCAGTTACCGGGGGGCGAACACCGGGGAGCTGTTTTTT. This translates into CASSYRGANTGELFF.

V and J are TRBV2 and TRBJ1-3, with D possibly TRBD1 on 6 matching bases. The CDR3 loop spans 17 amino acids. CDR1 and CDR2 from the germline V gene are SNHLY and FYNNEI. The V and J ends lost 7 bases and 0 bases respectively, with 19 bases between them. CDR3 nucleotides: TGTGCCAGCACCCCCGGAGGGGGACAAGTCTCTGGAAACACCATATATTTT. The encoded protein is CASTPGGGQVSGNTIYF.

The J gene is TRBJ1-2, the V gene TRBV11-2; D remains unclear. V lost 5 bases, J lost 0 bases, and 16 bases lay in between. The CDR3 has 16 residues. CDR1 is SGHAT, CDR2 FQNNGV, per germline. The CDR3 DNA sequence: TGTGCCAGCAGCCCCGGTAACGGACGGGCTAACTATGGCTACACCTTC. Translated: CASSPGNGRANYGYTF.

This clone was found once. The junction differs from germline at one of its ends, possibly a read error. The chain has TRBV6-5 and TRBJ2-1; D is perhaps TRBD2 (6 bases). Germline V gene sequence: CDR1 MNHEY, CDR2 SVGAGI. The CDR3 covers 16 residues. The CDR3 region is CASSSNGKGLNNAQFF. The CDR3 nucleotides are TGTGCCAGCAGTTCAAATGGGAAGGGACTGAACAATGCGCAGTTCTTC.